This TCR beta chain is from a study of cytomegalovirus exposure and HLA in healthy donors. Study-wide points: Available immune exposure information was restricted to CMV serostatus only. The likely origin of a cluster of highly shared sequence variants was a sequencing artifact. A link between a missense DCLRE1C variant and TCR beta V- and J-gene trimming emerged from a later analysis. A few CMV-associated chains were confirmed in vitro to be specific for CMV antigens.

On this clone itself: The antigen is unknown.

The primer mix had 60 Vbeta and 13 Jbeta primers. The data were produced by immunoSEQ multiplex PCR, yet TCRdb's version contains in-frame clones alone and is incomplete. Of approximately 210,000 clones listed, 60% to 80% are singletons. The receptor comes from a male donor in good health and CMV-seronegative. Sequenced sample: PBMCs.

CDR3 residues: CASASGLYTGELFF. CDR3 nucleotides: TGCGCCAGCGCCTCGGGACTTTACACCGGGGAGCTGTTTTTT. J is TRBJ2-2 and V is TRBV4-3, with D tentatively TRBD2 (6 bases). CDR3 size: 14 residues. The germline V and J ends were trimmed by 8 bases and 3 bases, with 13 bases remaining between them. Per the germline V gene, CDR1 is LGHNA and CDR2 is YSLEER.